This T cell receptor (beta chain) was identified in a study of blood T cells in healthy people across ages. Broader study findings: Per-million-T-cell TCR beta diversity fell roughly linearly with age.

Unmatched junction bases numbered 8, after V lost 4 bases and J lost 5 bases. The CDR3 loop spans 16 amino acids. Germline CDR1 and CDR2: SGHRS and YFSETQ. Primers used in a second PCR of about 7 to 11 cycles were a sample-barcoded 5' primer and a J-beta primer mix. Using its own MiXCR run on the 5' RACE reads, TCRdb lists one record per CDR3 protein. Altogether hundreds of thousands of distinct CDR3 sequences are present, 25% to 30% being singletons, with the ten largest covering approximately 14%. This clonotype has at least ten counts. Antigen: not known. Sequenced material: blood. The chain employs TRBV5-1 and TRBJ1-6; 8 bases are shared with TRBD1. This TCR came from a woman of 80 years or more in good health. The CDR3 DNA reads as TGCGCCAGCAGCGAGTCGGCAGGGGGCCATAATTCACCCCTCCACTTT. Encoded protein: CASSESAGGHNSPLHF.